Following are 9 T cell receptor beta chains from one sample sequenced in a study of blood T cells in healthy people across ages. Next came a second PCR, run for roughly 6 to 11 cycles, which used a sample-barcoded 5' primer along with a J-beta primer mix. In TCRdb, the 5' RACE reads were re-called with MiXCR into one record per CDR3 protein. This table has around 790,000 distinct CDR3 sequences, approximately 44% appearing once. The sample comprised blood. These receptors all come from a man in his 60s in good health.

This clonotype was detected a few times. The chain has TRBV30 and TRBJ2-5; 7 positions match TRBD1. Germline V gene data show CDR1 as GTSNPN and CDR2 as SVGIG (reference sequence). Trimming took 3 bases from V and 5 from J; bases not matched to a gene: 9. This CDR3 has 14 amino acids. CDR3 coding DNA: TGTGCCTGGAGAATGACAGGGAGCTCTGAGACCCAGTACTTC. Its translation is CAWRMTGSSETQYF.

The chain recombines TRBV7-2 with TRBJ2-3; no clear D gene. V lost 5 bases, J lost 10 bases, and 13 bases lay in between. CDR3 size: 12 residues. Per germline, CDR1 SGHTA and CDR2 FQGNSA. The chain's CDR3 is CASSLGLLSQYF. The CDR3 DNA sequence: TGTGCCAGCAGCCTGGGCTTATTATCGCAGTATTTT. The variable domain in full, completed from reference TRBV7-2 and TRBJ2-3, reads GAGVSQSPSNKVTEKGKDVELRCDPISGHTALYWYRQSLGQGLEFLIYFQGNSAPDKSGLPSDRFSAERTGGSVSTLTIQRTQQEDSAVYLCASSLGLLSQYFGPGTRLTVL.

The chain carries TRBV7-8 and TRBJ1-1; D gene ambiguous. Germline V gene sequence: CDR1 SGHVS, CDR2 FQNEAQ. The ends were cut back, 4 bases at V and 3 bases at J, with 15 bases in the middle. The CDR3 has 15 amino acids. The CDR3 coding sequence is TGTGCCAGCAGCTCTCAGTTGACGGGCCACACTGAAGCTTTCTTT. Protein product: CASSSQLTGHTEAFF. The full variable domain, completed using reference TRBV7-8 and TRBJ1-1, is GAGVSQSPRYKVAKRGQDVALRCDPISGHVSLFWYQQALGQGPEFLTYFQNEAQLDKSGLPSDRFFAERPEGSVSTLKIQRTQQEDSAVYLCASSSQLTGHTEAFFGQGTRLTVV.

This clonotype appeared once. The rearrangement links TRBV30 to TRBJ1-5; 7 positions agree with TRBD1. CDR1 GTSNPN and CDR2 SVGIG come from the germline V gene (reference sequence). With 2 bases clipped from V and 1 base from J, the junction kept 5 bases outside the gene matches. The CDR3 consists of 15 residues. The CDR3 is CAWSPGTVSNQPQHF. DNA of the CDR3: TGTGCCTGGAGTCCTGGGACAGTCAGCAATCAGCCCCAGCATTTT.

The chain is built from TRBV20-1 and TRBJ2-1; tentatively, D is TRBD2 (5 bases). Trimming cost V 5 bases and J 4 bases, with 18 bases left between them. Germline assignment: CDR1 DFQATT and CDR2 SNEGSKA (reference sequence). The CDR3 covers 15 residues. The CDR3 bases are TGCAGTGCTGGCCCGACTGGCGGGCCTTACAATGAGCAGTTCTTC. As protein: CSAGPTGGPYNEQFF.

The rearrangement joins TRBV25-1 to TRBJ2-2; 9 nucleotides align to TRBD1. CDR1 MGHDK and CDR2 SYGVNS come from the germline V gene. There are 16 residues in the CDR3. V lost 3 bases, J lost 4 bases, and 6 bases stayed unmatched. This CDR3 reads CASSEGTGRTTGELFF. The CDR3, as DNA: TGTGCCAGCAGTGAGGGGACAGGGAGGACCACCGGGGAGCTGTTTTTT.

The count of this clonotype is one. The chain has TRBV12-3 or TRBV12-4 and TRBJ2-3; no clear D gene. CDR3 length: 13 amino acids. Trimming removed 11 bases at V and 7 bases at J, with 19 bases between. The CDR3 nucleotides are TGTGCCGGCAACCCTGGTGGCGGACATACGCAGTATTTT. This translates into CAGNPGGGHTQYF.

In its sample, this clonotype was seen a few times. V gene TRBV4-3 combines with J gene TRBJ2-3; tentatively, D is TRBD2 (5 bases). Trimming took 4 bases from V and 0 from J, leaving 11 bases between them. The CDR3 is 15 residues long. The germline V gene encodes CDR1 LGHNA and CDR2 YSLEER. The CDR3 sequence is CASSPEGLSTDTQYF. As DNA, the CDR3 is TGCGCCAGCAGCCCTGAAGGACTTAGCACAGATACGCAGTATTTT.

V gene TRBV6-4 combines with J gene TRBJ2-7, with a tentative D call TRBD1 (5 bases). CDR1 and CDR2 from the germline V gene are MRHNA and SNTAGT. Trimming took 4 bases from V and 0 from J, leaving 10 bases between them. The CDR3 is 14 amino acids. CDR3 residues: CASSAGPNSYEQYF. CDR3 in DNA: TGTGCCAGCAGTGCAGGGCCAAACTCCTACGAGCAGTACTTC.